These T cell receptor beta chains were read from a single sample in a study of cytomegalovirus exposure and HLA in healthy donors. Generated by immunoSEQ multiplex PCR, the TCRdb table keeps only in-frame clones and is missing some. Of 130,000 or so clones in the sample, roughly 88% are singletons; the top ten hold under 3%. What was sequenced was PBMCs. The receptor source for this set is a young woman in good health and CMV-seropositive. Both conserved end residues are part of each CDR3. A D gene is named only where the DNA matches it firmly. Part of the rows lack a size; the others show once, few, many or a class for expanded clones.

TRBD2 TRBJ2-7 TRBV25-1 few CASSGTSGGTYEQYF TGTGCCAGCAGTGGAACTAGCGGGGGGACCTACGAGCAGTACTTC
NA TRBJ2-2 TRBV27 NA CASSLSPTGELFF TGTGCCAGCAGTTTATCCCCGACCGGGGAGCTGTTTTTT
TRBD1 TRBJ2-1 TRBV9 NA CASSVVLTGNDEQFF TGTGCCAGCAGCGTAGTGCTGACAGGGAACGATGAGCAGTTCTTC
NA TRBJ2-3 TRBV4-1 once CASSPRSGTSTDTQYF TGCGCCAGCAGCCCTCGTAGCGGAACTAGCACAGATACGCAGTATTTT
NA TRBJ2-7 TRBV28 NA CASTGRAREQYF TGTGCCAGCACGGGCAGGGCGAGGGAGCAGTACTTC
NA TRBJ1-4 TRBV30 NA CAWGSEKLFF TGTGCCTGGGGGAGTGAAAAACTGTTTTTT
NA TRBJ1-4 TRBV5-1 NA CASSLERGGKLFF TGCGCCAGCAGCTTGGAGCGAGGGGGAAAACTGTTTTTT
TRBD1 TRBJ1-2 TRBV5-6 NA CASSLGQGYYGYTF TGTGCCAGCAGCCTAGGACAGGGCTACTATGGCTACACCTTC
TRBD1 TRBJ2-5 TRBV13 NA CASSLVLGQQETQYF TGTGCCAGCAGCTTAGTCCTGGGACAGCAAGAGACCCAGTACTTC
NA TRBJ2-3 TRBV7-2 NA CASGLLRSTDTQYF TGTGCCAGCGGACTCTTGCGGAGCACAGATACGCAGTATTTT
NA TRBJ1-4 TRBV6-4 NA CASSDSPRFIQTNEKLFF TGTGCCAGCAGTGACTCACCCCGCTTTATACAGACTAATGAAAAACTGTTTTTT
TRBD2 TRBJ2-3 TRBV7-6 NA CASTLWTSVKGDTQYF TGTGCCAGCACCCTCTGGACTAGCGTGAAGGGAGATACGCAGTATTTT
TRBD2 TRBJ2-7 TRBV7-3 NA CASSPSGGEYTYEQYF TGTGCCAGCAGCCCTAGCGGGGGCGAATATACCTACGAGCAGTACTTC
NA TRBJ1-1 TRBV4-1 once CASSPGHASTEAFF TGCGCCAGCAGCCCTGGACACGCGAGCACTGAAGCTTTCTTT
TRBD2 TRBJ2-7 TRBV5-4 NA CASSQGGPREQYF TGTGCCAGCAGCCAGGGAGGGCCCCGGGAGCAGTACTTC
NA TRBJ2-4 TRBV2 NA CASSIRAGVSKNIQYF TGTGCCAGCAGTATCCGGGCAGGGGTTAGCAAAAACATTCAGTACTTC
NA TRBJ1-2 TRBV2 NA CASIGRESGYGYTF TGTGCCAGCATCGGTCGGGAGTCTGGGTATGGCTACACCTTC